A single sample gave rise to the 20 T cell receptor beta chains below, sequenced in a study of cytomegalovirus exposure and HLA in healthy donors. Sequenced by immunoSEQ multiplex PCR; TCRdb stores in-frame clones only, minus some. This table has 89,000 or so clones, approximately 93% appearing once. Material for sequencing was PBMCs. These receptors all come from a woman in her 30s in good health and CMV-seropositive.

The chain uses TRBV18 and TRBJ2-7, with a possible D match to TRBD1 (6 bases). The CDR3 contains 14 residues. In germline, CDR1 is KGHSH, CDR2 LQKENI. The V end lost 4 bases, the J end lost 4 bases, and 14 bases lay between the germline ends. The CDR3 here is CASSLRGFNYEQYF. The CDR3 DNA sequence: TGTGCCAGCTCACTCAGGGGTTTTAATTACGAGCAGTACTTC.

The rearrangement uses TRBV6-5 and TRBJ1-2; 7 bases are shared with TRBD1. Germline loops: CDR1 MNHEY, CDR2 SVGAGI. There are 16 residues in the CDR3. After removal of 2 bases from V and 4 bases from J, the junction contained 10 bases not matched to a gene. The CDR3 is CASSYIRTGGGYGYTF. The CDR3 nucleotides read TGTGCCAGCAGTTACATCCGGACAGGAGGGGGCTATGGCTACACCTTC.

The chain links TRBV28 to TRBJ1-3, with D uncertain. Germline V gene sequence: CDR1 MDHEN, CDR2 SYDVKM. CDR3 length: 15 amino acids. Trimming took off 2 bases at V and 4 bases at J, with 12 bases between the two ends. CDR3 sequence reads: CASSLGSLKGNTIYF. The DNA of the CDR3 is TGTGCCAGCAGTTTAGGGAGTCTGAAGGGAAACACCATATATTTT.

The CDR3 DNA reads TGCAGCGCCTCCTCGGGAAACGAGCAGTACTTC. This codes for CSASSGNEQYF. The chain combines TRBV29-1 with TRBJ2-7; maybe TRBD2 (5 bases). The V gene lost 7 bases and the J gene lost 5 bases, with 12 bases spanning the gap. The germline V gene has CDR1 SQVTM and CDR2 ANQGSEA. The CDR3 is 11 amino acids.

The rearrangement joins TRBV4-3 to TRBJ2-7; 7 bases align to TRBD1. J lost 3 bases, V lost 0 bases, and 11 bases had no gene match. Germline V gene lookup returns CDR1 LGHNA and CDR2 YSLEER. This CDR3 is built from 17 residues. Written as DNA, the CDR3 is TGCGCCAGCAGCCAAGATCGGACAGGCCTGGATGGCTACGAGCAGTACTTC. It translates to CASSQDRTGLDGYEQYF.

The chain couples TRBV19 to TRBJ1-1; the match to TRBD1 covers 7 bases. After removal of 5 bases from V and 1 base from J, the junction contained 10 bases not matched to a gene. The V gene's germline CDR1 is LNHDA and CDR2 SQIVND (reference sequence). The CDR3 has 16 residues. This chain's CDR3 is CASSPPWGQSNTEAFF. The CDR3 region has the DNA TGTGCCAGTAGTCCTCCCTGGGGACAGTCGAACACTGAAGCTTTCTTT.

The chain carries TRBV6-6 and TRBJ1-2; TRBD1 agrees at 10 bases. V gave up 7 bases and J gave up 1 base; unmatched junction bases: 3. The CDR3 covers 14 residues. The germline V gene has CDR1 MNHNY and CDR2 SVGAGI (reference sequence). CDR3 in amino acids: CASTRDRGNYGYTF. In DNA form, the CDR3 reads TGTGCCAGCACCCGGGACAGGGGTAACTATGGCTACACCTTC.

The rearrangement links TRBV7-3 to TRBJ2-1, with D perhaps matching TRBD2 (6 bases). CDR1 and CDR2 from the germline V gene are SGHTA and FQGTGA. The CDR3 extends over 16 amino acids. V was shortened by 1 base and J by 4 bases, with 14 bases between the two germline ends. CDR3 residues: CASSLIEVEGYNEQFF. CDR3 DNA: TGTGCCAGCAGCTTAATTGAGGTGGAGGGTTACAATGAGCAGTTCTTC.

The J gene is TRBJ2-1, the V gene TRBV4-3; 8 bases line up with TRBD1. J gave up 2 bases and V 0 bases, and 6 bases lay outside the gene matches. The CDR3 consists of 17 residues. Germline CDR1 LGHNA, CDR2 YSLEER. The CDR3 here is CASSQDRGTGTYNEQFF. In DNA form, the CDR3 reads TGCGCCAGCAGCCAAGACCGGGGGACAGGTACCTACAATGAGCAGTTCTTC.

This clone was detected once. This chain links TRBV7-9 with TRBJ1-2, with 7 bases aligning to TRBD1. CDR1 is SEHNR, CDR2 FQNEAQ, per germline (reference sequence). Unmatched junction bases numbered 10, after V lost 5 bases and J lost 4 bases. This CDR3 has 15 amino acids. For the CDR3, the DNA is TGTGCCAGCAGCCCGACAGGGCCCTCAATCTATGGCTACACCTTC. Amino acid sequence: CASSPTGPSIYGYTF. The full variable domain, completed using reference TRBV7-9 and TRBJ1-2, is DTGVSQNPRHKITKRGQNVTFRCDPISEHNRLYWYRQTLGQGPEFLTYFQNEAQLEKSRLLSDRFSAERPKGSFSTLEIQRTEQGDSAMYLCASSPTGPSIYGYTFGSGTRLTVV.

This chain joins TRBV5-4 and TRBJ2-5; 7 nucleotides line up with TRBD1. This CDR3 is built from 14 residues. Losses at the gene ends were 4 bases for V and 4 bases for J; bases not matched to a gene: 7. Germline V CDR1 and CDR2: SGHNT, YYREEE (reference sequence). The DNA for the CDR3 is TGTGCCAGCAGCCCTAAGACAGGGCTAGAGACCCAGTACTTC. Residues: CASSPKTGLETQYF.

This chain links TRBV28 with TRBJ2-7; 8 bases map to TRBD2. Germline V gives CDR1 MDHEN, CDR2 SYDVKM. V lost 2 bases and J lost 2; bases outside the gene matches: 8. CDR3 length: 16 amino acids. The CDR3 protein is CASSLGGLAGTYEQYF. The CDR3 DNA reads TGTGCCAGCAGTTTAGGGGGCCTAGCGGGTACCTACGAGCAGTACTTC.

The V and J genes are TRBV28 and TRBJ2-5; D gene uncertain. Germline loops: CDR1 MDHEN, CDR2 SYDVKM. This CDR3 contains 16 residues. The ends were cut back, 4 bases at V and 2 bases at J, with 17 bases in the middle. The CDR3 sequence: CASSYFSRAPQETQYF. The DNA for the CDR3 is TGTGCCAGCAGTTATTTCTCACGCGCGCCACAAGAGACCCAGTACTTC. The whole variable domain, filled in from reference TRBV28 and TRBJ2-5, reads DVKVTQSSRYLVKRTGEKVFLECVQDMDHENMFWYRQDPGLGLRLIYFSYDVKMKEKGDIPEGYSVSREKKERFSLILESASTNQTSMYLCASSYFSRAPQETQYFGPGTRLLVL.

This clone was seen only once. The chain uses TRBV28 and TRBJ2-7; a weak D match, TRBD1 (5 bases). The germline V gene has CDR1 MDHEN and CDR2 SYDVKM. The V end was cut by 1 base, the J end by 3 bases, with 10 bases between. The CDR3 has 14 amino acids. The CDR3 DNA follows: TGTGCCAGCAGTTTATCAGGGAACGGCTACGAGCAGTACTTC. Residues: CASSLSGNGYEQYF.

The gene calls are TRBV5-1 and TRBJ1-2, with 7 positions matching TRBD1. Unmatched junction bases numbered 8, after V lost 0 bases and J lost 0 bases. CDR3 size: 17 residues. Germline V gene data show CDR1 as SGHRS and CDR2 as YFSETQ. The CDR3 region is CASSLVGVQGTNYGYTF. The CDR3 coding sequence is TGCGCCAGCAGCTTGGTGGGGGTACAGGGGACTAACTATGGCTACACCTTC.

V and J are TRBV28 and TRBJ1-4; 10 nucleotides line up with TRBD1. The CDR3 sequence is 17 residues long. The germline gives CDR1 MDHEN, CDR2 SYDVKM. V was clipped by 3 bases and J by 7 bases; unmatched bases: 11. The chain's CDR3 is CASSLTGGSSSSEKLFF. In nucleotides, the CDR3 is TGTGCCAGCAGTTTGACAGGGGGCAGTTCTAGTAGTGAAAAACTGTTTTTT.

This clone was detected only a few times. V and J are TRBV6-1 and TRBJ2-7, with D unclear. V gave up 2 bases and J gave up 3 bases, with 8 bases separating them. The CDR3 contains 13 residues. CDR1 is MNHNS, CDR2 SASEGT, per germline. The CDR3 sequence is CASSEFYSYEQYF. CDR3 nucleotides: TGTGCCAGCAGTGAATTCTACAGCTACGAGCAGTACTTC.

The V and J genes are TRBV2 and TRBJ2-5; 7 bases line up with TRBD1. The V gene end was trimmed by 3 bases and the J gene end by 5 bases; junction bases not matched to a gene: 6. Germline lookup yields CDR1 SNHLY and CDR2 FYNNEI. CDR3 length: 14 residues. The CDR3 region is CASSDIGGAETQYF. The CDR3 nucleotides are TGTGCCAGCAGTGATATAGGGGGCGCGGAGACCCAGTACTTC.

The V gene is TRBV19, the J gene TRBJ2-5; a weak D match, TRBD2 (5 bases). V was cut by 3 bases and J by 2 bases, with 16 bases left in between. Germline CDR1 LNHDA, CDR2 SQIVND (reference sequence). This CDR3 region has 16 residues. The CDR3 DNA is TGTGCCAGTAGTATTCGGTCGGCGGGTAATCAAGAGACCCAGTACTTC. It specifies CASSIRSAGNQETQYF.

The rearrangement links TRBV7-2 to TRBJ2-3; D is uncertain. V was trimmed by 1 base and J by 5 bases, leaving 7 bases between them. This CDR3 has 13 amino acids. From germline, CDR1 is SGHTA and CDR2 FQGNSA. The CDR3 sequence is CASSLVRKDTQYF. CDR3 nucleotides: TGTGCCAGCAGCTTAGTCCGTAAAGATACGCAGTATTTT.